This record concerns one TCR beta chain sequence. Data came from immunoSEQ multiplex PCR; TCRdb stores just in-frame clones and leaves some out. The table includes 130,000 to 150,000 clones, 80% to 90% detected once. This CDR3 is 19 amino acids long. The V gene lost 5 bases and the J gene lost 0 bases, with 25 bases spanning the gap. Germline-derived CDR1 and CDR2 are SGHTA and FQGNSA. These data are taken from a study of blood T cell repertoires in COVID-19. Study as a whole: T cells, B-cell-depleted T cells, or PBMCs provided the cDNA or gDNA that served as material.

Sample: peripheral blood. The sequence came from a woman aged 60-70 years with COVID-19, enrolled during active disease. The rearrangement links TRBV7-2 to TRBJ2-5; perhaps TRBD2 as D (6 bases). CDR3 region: CASSPESWTQRVYQETQYF. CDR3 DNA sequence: TGTGCCAGCAGCCCCGAGTCATGGACCCAGCGGGTATACCAAGAGACCCAGTACTTC.